The text below deals with one T cell receptor (beta chain). The data were produced by immunoSEQ multiplex PCR, yet TCRdb's version contains in-frame clones alone and is incomplete. The sample comprises over 250,000 clones, 86% of which are singletons, and about 1% rests with the top ten. This sample stems from a study of cytomegalovirus exposure and HLA in healthy donors. The V gene's germline CDR1 is MNHEY and CDR2 SMNVEV (reference sequence). This CDR3 contains 16 residues. Deletions cut 5 bases from V and 3 bases from J, with 20 bases between. The source material was PBMCs. The chain joins TRBV27 to TRBJ2-7, with a weak D call TRBD1 (6 bases). This TCR was sampled from a woman under 30 in good health and CMV-seronegative. CDR3 nucleotides: TGTGCCAGCAGTAAAACGGACAGTAAAGCCTACTACGAGCAGTACTTC. It yields the protein CASSKTDSKAYYEQYF.